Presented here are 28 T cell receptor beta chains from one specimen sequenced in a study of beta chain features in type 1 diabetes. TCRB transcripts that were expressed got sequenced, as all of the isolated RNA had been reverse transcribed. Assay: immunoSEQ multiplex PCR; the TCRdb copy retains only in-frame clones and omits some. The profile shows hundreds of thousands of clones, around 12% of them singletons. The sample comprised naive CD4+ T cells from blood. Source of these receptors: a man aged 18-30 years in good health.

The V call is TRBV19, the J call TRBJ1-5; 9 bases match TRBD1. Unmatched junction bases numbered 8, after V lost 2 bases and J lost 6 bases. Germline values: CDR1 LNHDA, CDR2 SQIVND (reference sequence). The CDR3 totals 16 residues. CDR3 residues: CASSIRVTGGSQPQHF. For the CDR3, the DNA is TGTGCCAGTAGTATACGTGTTACAGGGGGCAGTCAGCCCCAGCATTTT.

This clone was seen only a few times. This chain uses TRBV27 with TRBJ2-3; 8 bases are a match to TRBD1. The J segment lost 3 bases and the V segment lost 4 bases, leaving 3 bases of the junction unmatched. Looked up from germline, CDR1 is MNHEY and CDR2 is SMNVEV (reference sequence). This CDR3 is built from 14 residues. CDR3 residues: CASSSGQGTDTQYF. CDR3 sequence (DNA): TGTGCCAGCAGTTCCGGACAGGGAACAGATACGCAGTATTTT.

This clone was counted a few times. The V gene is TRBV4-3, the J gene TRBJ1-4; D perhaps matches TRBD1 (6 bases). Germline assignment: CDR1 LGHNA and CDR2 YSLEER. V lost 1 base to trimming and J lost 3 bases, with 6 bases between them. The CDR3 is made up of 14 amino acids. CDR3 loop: CASSQGTANEKLFF. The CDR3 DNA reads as TGCGCCAGCAGCCAAGGGACAGCTAATGAAAAACTGTTTTTT.

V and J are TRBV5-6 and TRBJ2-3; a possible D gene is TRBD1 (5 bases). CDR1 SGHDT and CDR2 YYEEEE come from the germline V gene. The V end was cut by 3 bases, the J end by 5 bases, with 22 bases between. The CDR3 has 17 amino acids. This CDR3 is CASSSGPLVAKRDTQYF. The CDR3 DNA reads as TGTGCCAGCAGCTCAGGGCCCCTGGTGGCCAAGAGAGATACGCAGTATTTT.

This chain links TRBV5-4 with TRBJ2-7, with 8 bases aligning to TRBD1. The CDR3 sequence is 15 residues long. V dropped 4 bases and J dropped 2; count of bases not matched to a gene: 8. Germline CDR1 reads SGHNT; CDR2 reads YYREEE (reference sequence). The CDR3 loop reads CASSHGQGRTYEQYF. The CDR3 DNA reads TGTGCCAGCAGCCACGGACAGGGTCGAACCTACGAGCAGTACTTC.

DNA for the CDR3: TGTGCCAGCAGCCAGGGATTCTATGGCTACACCTTC. Encoded protein: CASSQGFYGYTF. The chain is built from TRBV28 and TRBJ1-2; D possibly corresponds to TRBD1 (5 bases). The CDR3 totals 12 residues. CDR1 is MDHEN, CDR2 SYDVKM, per germline. V shed 6 bases and J shed 4 bases, with 9 bases lying between them.

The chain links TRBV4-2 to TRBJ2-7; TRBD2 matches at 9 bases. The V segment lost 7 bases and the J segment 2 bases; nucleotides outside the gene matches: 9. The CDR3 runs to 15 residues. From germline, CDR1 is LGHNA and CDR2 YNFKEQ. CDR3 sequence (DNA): TGTGCCAGCAAGTTGGCGGGAGGGCCGACCTACGAGCAGTACTTC. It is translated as CASKLAGGPTYEQYF.

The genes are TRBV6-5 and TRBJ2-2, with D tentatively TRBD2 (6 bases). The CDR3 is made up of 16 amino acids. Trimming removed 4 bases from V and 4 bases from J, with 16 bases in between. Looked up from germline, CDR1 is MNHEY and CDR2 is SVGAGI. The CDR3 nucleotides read TGTGCCAGCAGTTGGTTTGCGGGATCCAGCACCGGGGAGCTGTTTTTT. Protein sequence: CASSWFAGSSTGELFF.

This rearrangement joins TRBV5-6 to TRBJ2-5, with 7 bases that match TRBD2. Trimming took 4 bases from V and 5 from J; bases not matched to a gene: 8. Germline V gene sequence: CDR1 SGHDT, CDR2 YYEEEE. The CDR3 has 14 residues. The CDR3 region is CASSPGGFLETQYF. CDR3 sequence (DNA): TGTGCCAGCAGCCCCGGGGGGTTTCTGGAGACCCAGTACTTC.

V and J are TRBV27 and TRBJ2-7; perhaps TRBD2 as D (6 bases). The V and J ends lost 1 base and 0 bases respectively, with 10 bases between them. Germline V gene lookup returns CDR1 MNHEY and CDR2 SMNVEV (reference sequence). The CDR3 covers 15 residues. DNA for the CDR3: TGTGCCAGCAGTTTATATGGGAGGAGCTCCTACGAGCAGTACTTC. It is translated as CASSLYGRSSYEQYF.

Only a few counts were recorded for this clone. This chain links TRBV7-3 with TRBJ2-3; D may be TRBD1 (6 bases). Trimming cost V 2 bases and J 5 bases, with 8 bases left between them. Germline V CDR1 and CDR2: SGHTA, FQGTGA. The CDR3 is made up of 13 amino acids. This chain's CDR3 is CASSLLQGDTQYF. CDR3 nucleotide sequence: TGTGCCAGCAGCTTACTACAGGGAGATACGCAGTATTTT.

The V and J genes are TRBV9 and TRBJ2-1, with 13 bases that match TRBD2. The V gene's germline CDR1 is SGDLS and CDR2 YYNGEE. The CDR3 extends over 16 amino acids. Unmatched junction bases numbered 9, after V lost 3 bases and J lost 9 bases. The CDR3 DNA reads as TGTGCCAGCAGCGCCTTACTAGCGGGAGGGCCACCTGAGCAGTTCTTC. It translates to CASSALLAGGPPEQFF.

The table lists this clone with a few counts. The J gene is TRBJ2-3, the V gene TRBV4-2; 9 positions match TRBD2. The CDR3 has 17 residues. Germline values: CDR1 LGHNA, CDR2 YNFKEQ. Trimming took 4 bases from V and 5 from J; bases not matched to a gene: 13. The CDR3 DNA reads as TGTGCCAGCAGCCCAGGCATAGGCGGGGGGGCCGGAGATACGCAGTATTTT. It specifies CASSPGIGGGAGDTQYF.

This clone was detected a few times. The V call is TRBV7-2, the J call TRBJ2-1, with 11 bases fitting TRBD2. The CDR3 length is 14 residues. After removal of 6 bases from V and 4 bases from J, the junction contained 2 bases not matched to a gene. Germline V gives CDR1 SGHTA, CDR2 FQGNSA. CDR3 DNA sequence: TGTGCCAGCAGGGGACTAGCGGATTACAATGAGCAGTTCTTC. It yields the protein CASRGLADYNEQFF.

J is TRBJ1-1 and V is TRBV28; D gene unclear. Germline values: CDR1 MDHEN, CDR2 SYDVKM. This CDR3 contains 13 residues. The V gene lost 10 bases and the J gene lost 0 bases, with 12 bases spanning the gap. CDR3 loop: CAIREQLNTEAFF. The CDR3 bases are TGTGCCATCAGAGAACAGTTGAACACTGAAGCTTTCTTT. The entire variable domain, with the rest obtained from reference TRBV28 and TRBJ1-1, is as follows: DVKVTQSSRYLVKRTGEKVFLECVQDMDHENMFWYRQDPGLGLRLIYFSYDVKMKEKGDIPEGYSVSREKKERFSLILESASTNQTSMYLCAIREQLNTEAFFGQGTRLTVV.

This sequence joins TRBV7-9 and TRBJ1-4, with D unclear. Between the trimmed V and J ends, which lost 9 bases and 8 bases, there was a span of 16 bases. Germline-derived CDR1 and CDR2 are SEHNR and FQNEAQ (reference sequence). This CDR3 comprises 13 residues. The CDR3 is CASGPQSWEKLFF. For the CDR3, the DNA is TGTGCCAGTGGGCCCCAAAGCTGGGAAAAACTGTTTTTT.

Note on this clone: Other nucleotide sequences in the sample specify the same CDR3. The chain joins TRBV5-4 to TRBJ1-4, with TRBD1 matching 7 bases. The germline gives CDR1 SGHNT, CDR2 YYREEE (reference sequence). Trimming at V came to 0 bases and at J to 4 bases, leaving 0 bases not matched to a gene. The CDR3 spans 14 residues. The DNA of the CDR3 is TGTGCCAGCAGCTTGGGACAGGGTAATGAAAAACTGTTTTTT. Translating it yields CASSLGQGNEKLFF.

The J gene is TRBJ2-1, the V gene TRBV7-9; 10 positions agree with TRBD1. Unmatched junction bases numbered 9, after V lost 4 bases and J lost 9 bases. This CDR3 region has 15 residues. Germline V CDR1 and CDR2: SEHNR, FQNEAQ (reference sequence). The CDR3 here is CASSSPRDRGGEQFF. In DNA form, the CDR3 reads TGTGCCAGCAGCTCCCCACGGGACAGGGGTGGTGAGCAGTTCTTC.

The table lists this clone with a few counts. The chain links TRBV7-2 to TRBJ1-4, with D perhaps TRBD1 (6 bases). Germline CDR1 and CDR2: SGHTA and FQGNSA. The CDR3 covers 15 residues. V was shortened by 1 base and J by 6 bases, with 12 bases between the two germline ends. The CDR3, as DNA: TGTGCCAGCAGCTTAGGAGGCAGGGGTTATGAAAAACTGTTTTTT. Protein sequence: CASSLGGRGYEKLFF. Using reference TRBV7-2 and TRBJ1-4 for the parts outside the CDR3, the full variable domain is GAGVSQSPSNKVTEKGKDVELRCDPISGHTALYWYRQSLGQGLEFLIYFQGNSAPDKSGLPSDRFSAERTGGSVSTLTIQRTQQEDSAVYLCASSLGGRGYEKLFFGSGTQLSVL.

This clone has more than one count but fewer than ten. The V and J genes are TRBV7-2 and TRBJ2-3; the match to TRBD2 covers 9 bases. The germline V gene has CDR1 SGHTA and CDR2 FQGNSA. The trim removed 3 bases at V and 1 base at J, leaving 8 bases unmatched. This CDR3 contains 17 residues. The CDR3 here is CASSFQIAGEGTDTQYF. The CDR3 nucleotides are TGTGCCAGCAGCTTTCAAATAGCGGGAGAGGGCACAGATACGCAGTATTTT.

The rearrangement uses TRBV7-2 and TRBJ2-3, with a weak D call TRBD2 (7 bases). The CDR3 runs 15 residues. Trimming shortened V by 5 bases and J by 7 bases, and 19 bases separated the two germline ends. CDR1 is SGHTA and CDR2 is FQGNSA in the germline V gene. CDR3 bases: TGTGCCAGCAGCAGCCCCGCGGGGGCAGCATATACGCAGTATTTT. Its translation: CASSSPAGAAYTQYF.

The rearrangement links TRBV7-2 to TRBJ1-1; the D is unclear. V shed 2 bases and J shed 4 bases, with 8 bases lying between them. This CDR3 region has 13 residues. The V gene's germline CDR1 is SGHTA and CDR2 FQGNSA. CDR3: CASSLTEATEAFF. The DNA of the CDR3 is TGTGCCAGCAGCTTAACCGAAGCCACTGAAGCTTTCTTT.

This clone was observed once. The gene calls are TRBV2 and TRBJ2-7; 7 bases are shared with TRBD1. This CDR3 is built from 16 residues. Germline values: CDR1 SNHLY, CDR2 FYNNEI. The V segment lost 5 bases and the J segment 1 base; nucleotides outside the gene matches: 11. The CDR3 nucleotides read TGTGCCAGCAGTTTCGACAGGGTTAGGGTGTCCTACGAGCAGTACTTC. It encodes CASSFDRVRVSYEQYF.

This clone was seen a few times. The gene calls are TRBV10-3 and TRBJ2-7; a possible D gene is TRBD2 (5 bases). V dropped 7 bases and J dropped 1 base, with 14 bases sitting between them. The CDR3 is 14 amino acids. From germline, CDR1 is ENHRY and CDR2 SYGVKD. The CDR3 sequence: CAINENGLSYEQYF. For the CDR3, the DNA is TGTGCCATCAATGAAAACGGACTTTCCTACGAGCAGTACTTC.

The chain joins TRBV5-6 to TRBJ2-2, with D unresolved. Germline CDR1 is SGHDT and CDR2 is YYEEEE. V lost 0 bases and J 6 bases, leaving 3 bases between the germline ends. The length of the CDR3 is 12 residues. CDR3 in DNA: TGTGCCAGCAGCTTGGGGCCCGGGGAGCTGTTTTTT. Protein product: CASSLGPGELFF.

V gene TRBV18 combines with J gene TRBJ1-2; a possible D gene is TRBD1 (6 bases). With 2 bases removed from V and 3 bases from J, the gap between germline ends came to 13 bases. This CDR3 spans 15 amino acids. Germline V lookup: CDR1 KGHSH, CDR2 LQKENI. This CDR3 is CASSPVRQEDYGYTF. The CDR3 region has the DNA TGTGCCAGCTCACCAGTAAGACAGGAGGACTATGGCTACACCTTC.

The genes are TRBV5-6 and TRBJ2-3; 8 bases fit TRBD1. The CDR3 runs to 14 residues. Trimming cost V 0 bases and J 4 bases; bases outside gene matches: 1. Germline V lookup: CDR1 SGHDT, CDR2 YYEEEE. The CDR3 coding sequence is TGTGCCAGCAGCTTGGTACAGGGGGCAGATACGCAGTATTTT. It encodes CASSLVQGADTQYF.

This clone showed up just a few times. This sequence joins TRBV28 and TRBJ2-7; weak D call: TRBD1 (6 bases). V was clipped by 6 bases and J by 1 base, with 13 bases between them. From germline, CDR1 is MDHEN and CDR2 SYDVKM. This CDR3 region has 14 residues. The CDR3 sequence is CASRPGTSSYEQYF. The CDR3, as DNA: TGTGCCAGCAGGCCCGGGACATCATCCTACGAGCAGTACTTC.